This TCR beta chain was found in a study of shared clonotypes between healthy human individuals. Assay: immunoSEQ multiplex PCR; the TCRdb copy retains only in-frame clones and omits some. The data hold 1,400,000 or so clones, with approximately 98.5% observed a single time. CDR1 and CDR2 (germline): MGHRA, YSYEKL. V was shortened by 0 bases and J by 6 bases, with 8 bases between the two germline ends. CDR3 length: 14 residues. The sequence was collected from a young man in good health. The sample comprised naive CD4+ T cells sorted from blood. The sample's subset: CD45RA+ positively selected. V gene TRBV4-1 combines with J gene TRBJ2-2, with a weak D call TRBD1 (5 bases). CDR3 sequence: CASSQDRVAGELFF. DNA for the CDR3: TGCGCCAGCAGCCAAGACAGGGTCGCCGGGGAGCTGTTTTTT.